Listed below are T cell receptor beta chains from one sample, sequenced in a study of beta chain features in type 1 diabetes. The data were produced by immunoSEQ multiplex PCR, yet TCRdb's version contains in-frame clones alone and is incomplete. This table has 400,000 to 450,000 clones, around 14% appearing once. The sequencing sample was made of naive CD4+ T cells from blood. The receptors were gathered from a man aged 30 to 45 in good health. The CDR3 runs from the conserved cysteine through the conserved F or W. A D gene is named only where the DNA matches it firmly. For some rows the clone size is stated as once, few or many, or as a class when expanded; others skip it.

D gene	clone size	V gene	J gene	CDR3 protein	CDR3 DNA
.	few	TRBV30	TRBJ1-5	CAWSRRGDQPQHF	TGTGCCTGGAGTCGACGGGGGGATCAGCCCCAGCATTTT
TRBD1	.	TRBV5-1	TRBJ2-5	CASSLWDSQETQYF	TGCGCCAGCAGCTTGTGGGACAGCCAAGAGACCCAGTACTTC
.	.	TRBV5-1	TRBJ2-3	CASSLSRTFTDTQYF	TGCGCCAGCAGCCTCAGCAGAACGTTCACAGATACGCAGTATTTT
.	few	TRBV28	TRBJ2-5	CASSLTWETQYF	TGTGCCAGCAGTTTGACCTGGGAGACCCAGTACTTC
.	.	TRBV7-2	TRBJ1-2	CASSLVGYGYTF	TGTGCCAGCAGCTTAGTAGGTTATGGCTACACCTTC
.	.	TRBV30	TRBJ1-2	CAWSEGGGYGYTF	TGTGCCTGGAGTGAGGGAGGAGGCTATGGCTACACCTTC
.	.	TRBV5-1	TRBJ2-1	CASTQRVVHNEQFF	TGCGCCAGCACCCAAAGGGTCGTCCACAATGAGCAGTTCTTC
.	.	TRBV20-1	TRBJ1-1	CSARGITEAFF	TGCAGTGCTAGGGGTATCACTGAAGCTTTCTTT
TRBD2	.	TRBV6-5	TRBJ2-7	CASKRENEQYF	TGTGCCAGCAAGCGGGAGAACGAGCAGTACTTC
TRBD2	.	TRBV30	TRBJ2-1	CAWSDYLSGSIINEQFF	TGTGCCTGGAGTGACTACCTAAGCGGGAGTATAATCAATGAGCAGTTCTTC
.	.	TRBV4-1	TRBJ2-5	CASSQDDRRGRTETQYF	TGCGCCAGCAGCCAAGATGATCGTAGGGGGAGGACAGAGACCCAGTACTTC
TRBD2	.	TRBV5-1	TRBJ2-1	CASSLGLAGLNEQFF	TGCGCCAGCAGCTTGGGACTAGCGGGATTGAATGAGCAGTTCTTC
.	.	TRBV15	TRBJ2-3	CATSRVTDTQYF	TGTGCCACCAGCCGAGTTACAGATACGCAGTATTTT
.	few	TRBV5-6	TRBJ1-2	CASSLEDLIYGYTF	TGTGCCAGCAGCTTGGAAGACTTAATCTATGGCTACACCTTC
TRBD2	few	TRBV7-9	TRBJ2-1	CAHGVGLAGIGQFF	TGTGCCCATGGGGTGGGACTAGCCGGGATAGGGCAGTTCTTC
TRBD2	few	TRBV5-4	TRBJ2-1	CASSPLRGGSYNEQFF	TGTGCCAGCAGCCCGCTCCGGGGGGGTTCGTACAATGAGCAGTTCTTC
.	few	TRBV9	TRBJ2-5	CASSVGSVETQYF	TGTGCCAGCAGCGTAGGTAGTGTAGAGACCCAGTACTTC
.	.	TRBV7-2	TRBJ1-2	CASSFNTGNNYGYTF	TGTGCCAGCAGCTTCAACACAGGGAATAACTATGGCTACACCTTC
TRBD2	.	TRBV13	TRBJ2-1	CASSRRTSGPGGQFF	TGTGCCAGCAGCCGCCGGACTAGCGGACCGGGGGGGCAGTTCTTC
.	.	TRBV2	TRBJ1-5	CASRARDIANQPQHF	TGTGCCAGCAGGGCCCGGGACATCGCCAATCAGCCCCAGCATTTT
.	few	TRBV25-1	TRBJ1-2	CASSQSGGHYGYTF	TGTGCCAGCAGCCAGAGTGGGGGACACTATGGCTACACCTTC
.	few	TRBV7-2	TRBJ2-1	CASSLAGGGANYNEQFF	TGTGCCAGCAGCTTAGCAGGTGGGGGGGCCAACTACAATGAGCAGTTCTTC
.	.	TRBV2	TRBJ1-1	CASSVALNTEAFF	TGTGCCAGCAGTGTTGCGCTGAACACTGAAGCTTTCTTT
.	.	TRBV2	TRBJ2-4	CASWLAKNIQYF	TGTGCCAGCTGGCTGGCCAAAAACATTCAGTACTTC
.	.	TRBV29-1	TRBJ2-3	CSVEEGAGQWTDTQYF	TGCAGCGTTGAGGAGGGAGCAGGGCAGTGGACAGATACGCAGTATTTT
.	.	TRBV27	TRBJ2-3	CASSLQGLVSDTQYF	TGTGCCAGCAGTTTACAGGGTCTAGTTTCAGATACGCAGTATTTT
.	few	TRBV14	TRBJ2-7	CASSQGGDTYEQYF	TGTGCCAGCAGCCAAGGTGGAGATACCTACGAGCAGTACTTC
TRBD1	.	TRBV5-1	TRBJ2-3	CASSWTGFTDTQYF	TGCGCCAGCAGCTGGACAGGGTTCACAGATACGCAGTATTTT
.	few	TRBV4-2	TRBJ1-1	CASSQERALEAFF	TGTGCCAGCAGCCAAGAACGGGCACTCGAAGCTTTCTTT